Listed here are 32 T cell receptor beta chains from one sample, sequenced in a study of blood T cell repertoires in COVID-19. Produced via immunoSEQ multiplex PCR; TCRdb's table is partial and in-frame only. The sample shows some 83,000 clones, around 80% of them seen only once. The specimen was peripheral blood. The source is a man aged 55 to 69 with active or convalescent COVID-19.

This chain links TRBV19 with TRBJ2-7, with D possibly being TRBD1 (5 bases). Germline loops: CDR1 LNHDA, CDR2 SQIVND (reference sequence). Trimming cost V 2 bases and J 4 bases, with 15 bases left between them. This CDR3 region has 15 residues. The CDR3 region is CASSIRQGGVYEQYF. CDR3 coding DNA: TGTGCCAGTAGTATACGGCAGGGTGGAGTTTACGAGCAGTACTTC.

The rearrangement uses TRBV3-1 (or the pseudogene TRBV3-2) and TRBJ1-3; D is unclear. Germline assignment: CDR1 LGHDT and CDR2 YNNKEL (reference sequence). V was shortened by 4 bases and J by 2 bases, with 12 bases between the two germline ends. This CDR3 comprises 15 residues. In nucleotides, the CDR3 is TGTGCCAGCAGCCCGAGGAGCGTTCCTGGAAACACCATATATTTT. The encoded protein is CASSPRSVPGNTIYF.

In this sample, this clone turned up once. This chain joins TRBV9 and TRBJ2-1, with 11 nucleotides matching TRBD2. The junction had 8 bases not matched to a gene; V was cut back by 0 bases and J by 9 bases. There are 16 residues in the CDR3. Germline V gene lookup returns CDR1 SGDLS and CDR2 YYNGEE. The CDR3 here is CASSVGVAGGPFEQFF. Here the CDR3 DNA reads TGTGCCAGCAGCGTAGGGGTAGCGGGGGGGCCATTTGAGCAGTTCTTC. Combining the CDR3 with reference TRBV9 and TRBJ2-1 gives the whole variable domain DSGVTQTPKHLITATGQRVTLRCSPRSGDLSVYWYQQSLDQGLQFLIQYYNGEERAKGNILERFSAQQFPDLHSELNLSSLELGDSALYFCASSVGVAGGPFEQFFGPGTRLTVL.

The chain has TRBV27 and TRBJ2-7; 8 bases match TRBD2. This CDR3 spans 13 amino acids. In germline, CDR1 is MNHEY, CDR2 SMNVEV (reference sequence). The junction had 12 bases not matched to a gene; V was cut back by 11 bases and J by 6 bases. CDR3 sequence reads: CAARRGLEGEQYF. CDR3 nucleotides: TGTGCCGCCAGGAGGGGACTAGAAGGCGAGCAGTACTTC.

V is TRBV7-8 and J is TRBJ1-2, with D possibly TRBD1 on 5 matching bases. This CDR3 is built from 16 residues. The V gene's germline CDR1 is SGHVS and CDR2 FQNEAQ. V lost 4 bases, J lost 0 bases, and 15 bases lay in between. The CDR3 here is CASSYVPGDPNYGYTF. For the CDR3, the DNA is TGTGCCAGCAGCTACGTACCGGGGGACCCTAACTATGGCTACACCTTC. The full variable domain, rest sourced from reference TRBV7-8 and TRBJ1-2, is GAGVSQSPRYKVAKRGQDVALRCDPISGHVSLFWYQQALGQGPEFLTYFQNEAQLDKSGLPSDRFFAERPEGSVSTLKIQRTQQEDSAVYLCASSYVPGDPNYGYTFGSGTRLTVV.

This chain's CDR3 is CASSPSGGSSNQPQHF. The CDR3 DNA sequence: TGTGCCAGCAGCCCGTCAGGGGGATCGAGCAATCAGCCCCAGCATTTT. This chain uses TRBV25-1 with TRBJ1-5; TRBD1 agrees at 7 bases. With 6 bases clipped from V and 1 base from J, the junction kept 9 bases outside the gene matches. CDR3 length: 16 residues. Germline V gene sequence: CDR1 MGHDK, CDR2 SYGVNS.

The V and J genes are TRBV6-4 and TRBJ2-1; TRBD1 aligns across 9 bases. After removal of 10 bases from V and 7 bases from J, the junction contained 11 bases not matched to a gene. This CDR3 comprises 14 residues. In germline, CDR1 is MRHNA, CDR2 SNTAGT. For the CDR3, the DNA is TGTGCCACCCAACGGGCACAGGGGGCGAATGAGCAGTTCTTC. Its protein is CATQRAQGANEQFF.

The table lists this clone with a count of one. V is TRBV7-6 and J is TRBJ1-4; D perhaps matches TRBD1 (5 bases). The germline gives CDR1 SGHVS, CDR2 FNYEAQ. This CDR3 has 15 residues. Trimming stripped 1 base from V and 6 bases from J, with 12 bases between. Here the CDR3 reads CASSLVAGLDEKLFF. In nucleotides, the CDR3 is TGTGCCAGCAGCTTAGTCGCAGGGTTGGATGAAAAACTGTTTTTT.

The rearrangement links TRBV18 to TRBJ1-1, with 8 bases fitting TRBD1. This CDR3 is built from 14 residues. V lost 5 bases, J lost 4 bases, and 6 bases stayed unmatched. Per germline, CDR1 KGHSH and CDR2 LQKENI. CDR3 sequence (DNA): TGTGCCAGCTCAAGGGACAGGAGGGGCACTGAAGCTTTCTTT. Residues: CASSRDRRGTEAFF.

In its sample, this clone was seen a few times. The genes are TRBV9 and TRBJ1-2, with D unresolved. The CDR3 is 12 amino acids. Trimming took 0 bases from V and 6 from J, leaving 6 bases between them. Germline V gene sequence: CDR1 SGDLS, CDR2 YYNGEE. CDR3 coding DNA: TGTGCCAGCAGCGTAGGCGGGGATGGCTACACCTTC. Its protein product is CASSVGGDGYTF.

CDR3 in amino acids: CASSSRTGNYEQYF. As DNA, the CDR3 is TGTGCCAGCAGCTCCCGAACAGGGAACTACGAGCAGTACTTC. The chain has TRBV13 and TRBJ2-7; D is perhaps TRBD1 (6 bases). CDR1 PRHDT and CDR2 FYEKMQ come from the germline V gene (reference sequence). CDR3 length: 14 amino acids. V was pared by 4 bases and J by 3 bases, with 13 bases between. Filled out from reference TRBV13 and TRBJ2-7, the complete variable domain reads AAGVIQSPRHLIKEKRETATLKCYPIPRHDTVYWYQQGPGQDPQFLISFYEKMQSDKGSIPDRFSAQQFSDYHSELNMSSLELGDSALYFCASSSRTGNYEQYFGPGTRLTVT.

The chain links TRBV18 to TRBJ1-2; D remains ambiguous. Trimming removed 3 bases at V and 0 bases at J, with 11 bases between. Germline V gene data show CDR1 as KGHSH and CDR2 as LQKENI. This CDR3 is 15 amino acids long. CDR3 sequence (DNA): TGTGCCAGCTCACCGGGAGGGAGTACTAACTATGGCTACACCTTC. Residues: CASSPGGSTNYGYTF.

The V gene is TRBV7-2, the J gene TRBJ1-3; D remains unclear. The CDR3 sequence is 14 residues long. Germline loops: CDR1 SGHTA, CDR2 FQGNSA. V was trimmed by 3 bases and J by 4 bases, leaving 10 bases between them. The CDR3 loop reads CASSFSGFGNTIYF. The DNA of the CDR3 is TGTGCCAGCAGCTTTTCGGGGTTCGGAAACACCATATATTTT.

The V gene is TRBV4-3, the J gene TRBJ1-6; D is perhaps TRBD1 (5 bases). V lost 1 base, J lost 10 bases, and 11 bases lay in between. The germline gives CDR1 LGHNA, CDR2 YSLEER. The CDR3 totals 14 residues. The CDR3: CASSQADTASPLHF. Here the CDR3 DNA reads TGCGCCAGCAGCCAAGCGGACACCGCATCACCCCTCCACTTT.

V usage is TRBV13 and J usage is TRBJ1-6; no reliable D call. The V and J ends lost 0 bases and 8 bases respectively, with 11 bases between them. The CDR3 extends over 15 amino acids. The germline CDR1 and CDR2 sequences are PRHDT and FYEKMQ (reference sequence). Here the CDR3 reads CASSLGRLSDSPLHF. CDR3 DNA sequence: TGTGCCAGCAGCTTAGGCAGACTGAGCGATTCACCCCTCCACTTT. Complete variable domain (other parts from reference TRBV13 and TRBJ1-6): AAGVIQSPRHLIKEKRETATLKCYPIPRHDTVYWYQQGPGQDPQFLISFYEKMQSDKGSIPDRFSAQQFSDYHSELNMSSLELGDSALYFCASSLGRLSDSPLHFGNGTRLTVT.

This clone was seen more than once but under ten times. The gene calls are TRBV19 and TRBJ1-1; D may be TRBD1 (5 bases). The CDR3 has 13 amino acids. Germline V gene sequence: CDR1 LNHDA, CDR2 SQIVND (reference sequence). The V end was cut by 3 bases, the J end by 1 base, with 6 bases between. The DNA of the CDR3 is TGTGCCAGTAGTATGGGGCAGAACACTGAAGCTTTCTTT. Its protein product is CASSMGQNTEAFF.

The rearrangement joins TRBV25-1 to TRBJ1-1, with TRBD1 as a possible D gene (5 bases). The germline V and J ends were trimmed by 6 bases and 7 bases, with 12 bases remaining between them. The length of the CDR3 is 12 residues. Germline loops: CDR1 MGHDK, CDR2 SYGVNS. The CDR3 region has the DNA TGTGCCAGCAGGGACACGTCGGGTGAAGCTTTCTTT. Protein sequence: CASRDTSGEAFF.

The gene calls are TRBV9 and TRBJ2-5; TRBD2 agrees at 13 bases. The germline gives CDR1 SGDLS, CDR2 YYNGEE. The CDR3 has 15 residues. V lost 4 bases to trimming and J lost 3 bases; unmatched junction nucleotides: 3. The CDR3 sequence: CASSPGLAGKETQYF. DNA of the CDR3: TGTGCCAGCAGCCCGGGACTAGCGGGGAAAGAGACCCAGTACTTC.

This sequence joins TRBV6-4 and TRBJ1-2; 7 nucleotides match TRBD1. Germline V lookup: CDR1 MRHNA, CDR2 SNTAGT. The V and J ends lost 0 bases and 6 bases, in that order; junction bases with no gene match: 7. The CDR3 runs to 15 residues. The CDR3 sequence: CASSDSATGVDGYTF. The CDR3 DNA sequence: TGTGCCAGCAGTGACTCGGCAACAGGGGTCGATGGCTACACCTTC.

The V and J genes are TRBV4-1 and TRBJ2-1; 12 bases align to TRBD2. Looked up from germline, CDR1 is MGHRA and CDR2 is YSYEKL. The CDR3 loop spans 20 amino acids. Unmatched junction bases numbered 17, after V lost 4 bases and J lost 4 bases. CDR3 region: CASSLLLALAGGKGYNEQFF. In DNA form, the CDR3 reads TGCGCCAGCAGCCTACTGTTGGCACTAGCGGGGGGCAAGGGGTACAATGAGCAGTTCTTC.

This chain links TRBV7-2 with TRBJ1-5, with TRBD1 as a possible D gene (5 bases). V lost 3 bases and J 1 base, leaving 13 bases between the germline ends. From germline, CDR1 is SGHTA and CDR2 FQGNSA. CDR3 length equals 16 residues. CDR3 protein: CASSFGGGLSNQPQHF. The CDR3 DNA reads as TGTGCCAGCAGCTTTGGGGGGGGATTGAGCAATCAGCCCCAGCATTTT.

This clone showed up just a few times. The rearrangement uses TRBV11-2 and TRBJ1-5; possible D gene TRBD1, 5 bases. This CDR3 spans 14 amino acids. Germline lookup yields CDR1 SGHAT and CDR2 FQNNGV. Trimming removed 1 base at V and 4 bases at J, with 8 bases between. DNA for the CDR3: TGTGCCAGCAGCTTAGGACAGTTGAATCAGCCCCAGCATTTT. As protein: CASSLGQLNQPQHF.

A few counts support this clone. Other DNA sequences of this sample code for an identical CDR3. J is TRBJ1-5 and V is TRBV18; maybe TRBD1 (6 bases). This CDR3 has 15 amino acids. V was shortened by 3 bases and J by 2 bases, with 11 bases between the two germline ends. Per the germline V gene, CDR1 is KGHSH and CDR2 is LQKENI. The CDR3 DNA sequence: TGTGCCAGCTCACCGGGCAGGGGAGGCAATCAGCCCCAGCATTTT. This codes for CASSPGRGGNQPQHF.

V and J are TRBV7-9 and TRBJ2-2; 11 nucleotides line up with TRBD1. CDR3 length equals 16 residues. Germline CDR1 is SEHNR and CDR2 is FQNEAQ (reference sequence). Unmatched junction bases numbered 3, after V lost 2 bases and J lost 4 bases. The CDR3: CASSLPGQGVTGELFF. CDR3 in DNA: TGTGCCAGCAGCTTACCGGGACAGGGGGTCACCGGGGAGCTGTTTTTT.

CDR3 amino acids: CASSPRQGFANSPLHF. The CDR3 DNA follows: TGTGCCAGTAGTCCCCGACAGGGGTTCGCTAATTCACCCCTCCACTTT. This sequence joins TRBV19 and TRBJ1-6; 8 nucleotides agree with TRBD1. The CDR3 sequence is 16 residues long. J lost 6 bases, V lost 5 bases, and 9 bases had no gene match. From germline, CDR1 is LNHDA and CDR2 SQIVND (reference sequence). The full variable domain, with the rest looked up from reference TRBV19 and TRBJ1-6, is DGGITQSPKYLFRKEGQNVTLSCEQNLNHDAMYWYRQDPGQGLRLIYYSQIVNDFQKGDIAEGYSVSREKKESFPLTVTSAQKNPTAFYLCASSPRQGFANSPLHFGNGTRLTVT.

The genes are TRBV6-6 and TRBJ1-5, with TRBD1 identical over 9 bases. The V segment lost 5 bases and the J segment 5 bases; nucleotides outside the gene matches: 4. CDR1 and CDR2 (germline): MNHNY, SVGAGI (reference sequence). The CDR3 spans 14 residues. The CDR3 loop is CASSLDRGDQPQHF. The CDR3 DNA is TGTGCCAGCAGTCTGGACAGGGGAGATCAGCCCCAGCATTTT.

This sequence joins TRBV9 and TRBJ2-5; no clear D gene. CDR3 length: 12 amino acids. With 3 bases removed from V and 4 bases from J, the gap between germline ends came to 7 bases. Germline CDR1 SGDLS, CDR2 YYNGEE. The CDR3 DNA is TGTGCCAGCAGCGCCCCCCGAGAGACCCAGTACTTC. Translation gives CASSAPRETQYF.

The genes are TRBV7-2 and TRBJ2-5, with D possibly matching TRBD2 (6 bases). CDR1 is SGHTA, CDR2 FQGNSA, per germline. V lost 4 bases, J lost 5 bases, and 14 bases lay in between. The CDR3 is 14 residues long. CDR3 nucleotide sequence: TGTGCCAGCAGCTCGAACGGGGGACGGGAGACCCAGTACTTC. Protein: CASSSNGGRETQYF.

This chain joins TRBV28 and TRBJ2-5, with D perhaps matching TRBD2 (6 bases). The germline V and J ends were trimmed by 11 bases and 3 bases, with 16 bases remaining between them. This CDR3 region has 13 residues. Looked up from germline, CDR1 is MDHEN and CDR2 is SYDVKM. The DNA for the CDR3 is TGTGCCTGCCGCGGGACCAATAAAGAGACCCAGTACTTC. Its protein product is CACRGTNKETQYF.

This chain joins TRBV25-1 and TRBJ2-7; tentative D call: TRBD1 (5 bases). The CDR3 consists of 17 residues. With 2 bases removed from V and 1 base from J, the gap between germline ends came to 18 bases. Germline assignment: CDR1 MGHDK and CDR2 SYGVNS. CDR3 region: CASSEGGGRQSSYEQYF. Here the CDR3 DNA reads TGTGCCAGCAGTGAAGGCGGCGGCCGACAGTCTTCCTACGAGCAGTACTTC.

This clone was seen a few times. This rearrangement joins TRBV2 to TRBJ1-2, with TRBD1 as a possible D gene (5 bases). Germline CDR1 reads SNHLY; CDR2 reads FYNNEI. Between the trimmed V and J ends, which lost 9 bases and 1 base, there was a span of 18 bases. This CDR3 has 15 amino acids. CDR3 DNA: TGTGCCAGGGGGATCGGTGCAGGGTATAACTATGGCTACACCTTC. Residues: CARGIGAGYNYGYTF.

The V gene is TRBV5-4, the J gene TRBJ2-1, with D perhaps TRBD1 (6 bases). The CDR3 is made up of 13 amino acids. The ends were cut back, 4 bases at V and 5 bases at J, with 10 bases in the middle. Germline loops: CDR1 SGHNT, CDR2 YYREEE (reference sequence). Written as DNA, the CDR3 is TGTGCCAGCAGCCAACAGGGTCACAATGAGCAGTTCTTC. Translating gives CASSQQGHNEQFF.